Each of the 26 T cell receptor beta chains below was sequenced from the same sample in a study of identical twins. TCRdb processed the 5' RACE reads anew with MiXCR; each CDR3 protein has one entry. The table records over 600,000 distinct CDR3 sequences, approximately 21% of them present only once. This same sample was also taken into another study, of T cells expressing NK-cell markers.

Material: PBMCs. These receptor sequences come from a woman between 18 and 29 years old in good health.

V usage is TRBV29-1 and J usage is TRBJ2-5; tentatively, D is TRBD2 (5 bases). CDR3 length: 15 residues. CDR1 and CDR2 from the germline V gene are SQVTM and ANQGSEA. The ends were cut back, 4 bases at V and 1 base at J, with 16 bases in the middle. CDR3 sequence reads: CSVVPAEPLQETQYF. In nucleotides, the CDR3 is TGCAGCGTTGTTCCAGCGGAGCCCCTCCAAGAGACCCAGTACTTC.

This clonotype was detected many times. The chain links TRBV27 to TRBJ1-4; a possible D gene is TRBD1 (5 bases). The CDR3 totals 15 residues. CDR1 is MNHEY and CDR2 is SMNVEV in the germline V gene (reference sequence). The V and J ends lost 5 bases and 0 bases respectively, with 10 bases between them. CDR3 loop: CASSVGTATNEKLFF. DNA of the CDR3: TGTGCCAGCAGTGTCGGGACTGCAACTAATGAAAAACTGTTTTTT. Looking up the rest from reference TRBV27 and TRBJ1-4 gives the full variable domain: EAQVTQNPRYLITVTGKKLTVTCSQNMNHEYMSWYRQDPGLGLRQIYYSMNVEVTDKGDVPEGYKVSRKEKRNFPLILESPSPNQTSLYFCASSVGTATNEKLFFGSGTQLSVL.

The CDR3 nucleotides read TGTGCCAGCAGTCCCGGGACAGGGTATCTCCATGAGCAGTTCTTC. Translated, it gives CASSPGTGYLHEQFF. The rearrangement uses TRBV12-3 or TRBV12-4 and TRBJ2-1, with 9 bases matching TRBD1. V lost 5 bases and J lost 8; bases outside the gene matches: 10. The CDR3 is made up of 15 amino acids.

The chain employs TRBV18 and TRBJ2-7, with 7 positions matching TRBD2. Trimming cost V 1 base and J 5 bases; bases outside gene matches: 11. The germline CDR1 and CDR2 sequences are KGHSH and LQKENI. The CDR3 contains 16 residues. CDR3 nucleotide sequence: TGTGCCAGCTCACCACTCCGGGCGGGGGAGAAGGACGAGCAGTACTTC. This gives the protein CASSPLRAGEKDEQYF.

This clonotype was counted many times. The chain is built from TRBV7-2 and TRBJ2-3; D is ambiguous. Trimming shortened V by 6 bases and J by 4 bases, and 11 bases separated the two germline ends. There are 13 residues in the CDR3. In germline, CDR1 is SGHTA, CDR2 FQGNSA. The CDR3 spells CASSFTAPDTQYF. In DNA form, the CDR3 reads TGTGCCAGCAGTTTTACGGCCCCAGATACGCAGTATTTT.

In this sample, this clonotype turned up a few times. The chain employs TRBV6-5 and TRBJ2-3, with no clear D. This CDR3 has 16 residues. With 2 bases removed from V and 1 base from J, the gap between germline ends came to 13 bases. Per the germline V gene, CDR1 is MNHEY and CDR2 is SVGAGI. The CDR3 region is CASSYDAPTRTDTQYF. For the CDR3, the DNA is TGTGCCAGCAGTTACGACGCACCGACTCGCACAGATACGCAGTATTTT.

Only a few counts were recorded for this clonotype. The chain couples TRBV6-6 to TRBJ2-1, with 7 bases identical to TRBD2. Germline values: CDR1 MNHNY, CDR2 SVGAGI (reference sequence). V trimming: 11 bases; J trimming: 4 bases; junction bases outside the gene matches: 5. CDR3 length: 12 residues. This CDR3 reads CAAGVSYNEQFF. CDR3 bases: TGTGCCGCGGGGGTTTCTTACAATGAGCAGTTCTTC.

This clonotype was found a few times. The gene calls are TRBV10-3 and TRBJ2-2, with 7 bases lining up with TRBD2. Germline CDR1 reads ENHRY; CDR2 reads SYGVKD. The CDR3 has 16 amino acids. V lost 0 bases, J lost 0 bases, and 1 base stayed unmatched. As DNA, the CDR3 is TGTGCCATCAGTGAGTCGGGGGGGGCGAACACCGGGGAGCTGTTTTTT. This encodes CAISESGGANTGELFF.

This chain connects TRBV11-2 to TRBJ1-4; D gene uncertain. This CDR3 comprises 14 residues. Germline V CDR1 and CDR2: SGHAT, FQNNGV. V lost 1 base, J lost 8 bases, and 11 bases lay in between. The CDR3 loop is CASSLVQRQEKLFF. DNA of the CDR3: TGTGCCAGCAGCTTAGTACAGAGGCAGGAAAAACTGTTTTTT.

The chain employs TRBV5-1 and TRBJ2-7; D is unclear. This CDR3 spans 14 amino acids. Germline lookup yields CDR1 SGHRS and CDR2 YFSETQ. Trimming shortened V by 5 bases and J by 4 bases, and 16 bases separated the two germline ends. This CDR3 is CASSPSAPWYEQYF. The CDR3 bases are TGCGCCAGCAGTCCATCTGCGCCGTGGTACGAGCAGTACTTC.

The rearrangement uses TRBV5-1 and TRBJ1-3; D gene ambiguous. The CDR3 has 14 residues. Trimming took off 3 bases at V and 10 bases at J, with 17 bases between the two ends. Germline V gene data show CDR1 as SGHRS and CDR2 as YFSETQ. Here the CDR3 reads CASSSATADPTIYF. As DNA, the CDR3 is TGCGCCAGCAGCTCTGCAACTGCTGACCCAACCATATATTTT.

This clonotype was recorded a few times. The V gene is TRBV25-1, the J gene TRBJ1-1; D not certain. Germline V lookup: CDR1 MGHDK, CDR2 SYGVNS. V lost 7 bases and J lost 0, with 9 bases in between. There are 13 residues in the CDR3. CDR3 sequence: CASTQRMNTEAFF. In DNA form, the CDR3 reads TGTGCCAGCACCCAGAGAATGAACACTGAAGCTTTCTTT.

This rearrangement joins TRBV20-1 to TRBJ2-1, with D possibly being TRBD1 (6 bases). CDR3 size: 15 residues. V dropped 7 bases and J dropped 7 bases, with 23 bases sitting between them. Germline CDR1 reads DFQATT; CDR2 reads SNEGSKA (reference sequence). CDR3 sequence reads: CSVIRDRYYGNEQFF. The CDR3 coding sequence is TGCAGTGTTATCAGAGACAGGTACTACGGGAATGAGCAGTTCTTC.

This clonotype showed up many times. V usage is TRBV5-1 and J usage is TRBJ1-5; D is unclear. The CDR3 runs to 13 residues. Germline CDR1 and CDR2: SGHRS and YFSETQ. Trimming pared 5 bases from V and 0 bases from J, leaving 6 bases between. As DNA, the CDR3 is TGCGCCAGCAGAGGGAATAGCAATCAGCCCCAGCATTTT. Translation: CASRGNSNQPQHF. The whole variable domain, filled in from reference TRBV5-1 and TRBJ1-5, reads KAGVTQTPRYLIKTRGQQVTLSCSPISGHRSVSWYQQTPGQGLQFLFEYFSETQRNKGNFPGRFSGRQFSNSRSEMNVSTLELGDSALYLCASRGNSNQPQHFGDGTRLSIL.

V gene TRBV9 combines with J gene TRBJ2-5; 10 nucleotides match TRBD2. The junction had 10 bases not matched to a gene; V was cut back by 0 bases and J by 5 bases. The CDR3 runs to 17 residues. Germline V gene data show CDR1 as SGDLS and CDR2 as YYNGEE. The CDR3 nucleotides are TGTGCCAGCAGCGTAGGTTCCCTAGCGGGAGACCCGGAGACCCAGTACTTC. This translates into CASSVGSLAGDPETQYF.

This clonotype was found many times. The chain carries TRBV2 and TRBJ2-7; tentative D call: TRBD1 (6 bases). The CDR3 sequence is 13 residues long. V lost 5 bases and J 1 base, leaving 9 bases between the germline ends. Germline V lookup: CDR1 SNHLY, CDR2 FYNNEI. CDR3 residues: CASSYGQSYEQYF. CDR3 DNA: TGTGCCAGCAGTTACGGACAGTCCTACGAGCAGTACTTC.

The V call is TRBV23-1, the J call TRBJ2-7; D is possibly TRBD1 (6 bases). TRBV23-1 is known as an ORF, though its function is uncertain. CDR3 size: 18 residues. V was shortened by 2 bases and J by 3 bases, with 23 bases between the two germline ends. CDR3 sequence (DNA): TGCGCCAGCAGTCAAATCTCGGGCAACGGATTAGGGGGCTACGAGCAGTACTTC. Translated: CASSQISGNGLGGYEQYF.

The V and J genes are TRBV5-1 and TRBJ2-5; perhaps D is TRBD1 or TRBD2 (6 bases each). Germline values: CDR1 SGHRS, CDR2 YFSETQ. This CDR3 spans 14 amino acids. V lost 4 bases, J lost 5 bases, and 15 bases lay in between. The CDR3 loop is CASSPEGGRETQYF. CDR3 DNA: TGCGCCAGCAGCCCCGAGGGGGGCCGGGAGACCCAGTACTTC.

This clonotype was recorded many times. The rearrangement uses TRBV5-1 and TRBJ2-1; D tentatively fits TRBD1 or TRBD2 (5 bases each). Germline CDR1 is SGHRS and CDR2 is YFSETQ. V lost 9 bases and J lost 8, with 18 bases in between. The CDR3 extends over 13 amino acids. The CDR3 reads CAKTAVLSDEQFF. The CDR3 nucleotides are TGCGCCAAGACAGCGGTACTCAGCGATGAGCAGTTCTTC.

This clonotype was seen many times. This sequence joins TRBV7-2 and TRBJ1-1; D is ambiguous. The V gene's germline CDR1 is SGHTA and CDR2 FQGNSA. This CDR3 region has 15 residues. V lost 5 bases to trimming and J lost 4 bases, with 17 bases between them. The CDR3 nucleotides read TGTGCCAGCAGCGCCATGCTTGGGTCCAGCACTGAAGCTTTCTTT. Amino acid sequence: CASSAMLGSSTEAFF.

This clonotype has a count of ten or more. This chain links TRBV29-1 with TRBJ2-1; 10 nucleotides align to TRBD2. The germline gives CDR1 SQVTM, CDR2 ANQGSEA. The ends lost 4 bases at V and 4 bases at J; junction bases unmatched: 1. This CDR3 has 13 residues. This CDR3 is CSVGGLAYNEQFF. CDR3 nucleotide sequence: TGCAGCGTTGGGGGACTAGCGTACAATGAGCAGTTCTTC.

V and J are TRBV12-3 or TRBV12-4 and TRBJ1-3, with unresolved D. This CDR3 region has 11 residues. Trimming stripped 5 bases from V and 8 bases from J, with 7 bases between. The chain's CDR3 is CASSSTYTIYF. For the CDR3, the DNA is TGTGCCAGCAGTAGTACGTACACCATATATTTT.

V and J are TRBV10-2 and TRBJ1-1; possible D gene TRBD1, 6 bases. This CDR3 region has 13 residues. V dropped 10 bases and J dropped 1 base, with 13 bases sitting between them. Per the germline V gene, CDR1 is WSHSY and CDR2 is SAAADI. The CDR3 sequence is CAINRDPNTEAFF. DNA for the CDR3: TGCGCCATCAACAGGGACCCGAACACTGAAGCTTTCTTT.

This chain connects TRBV6-5 to TRBJ1-2; D ambiguous. The germline gives CDR1 MNHEY, CDR2 SVGAGI. Trimming removed 0 bases at V and 0 bases at J, with 11 bases between. The CDR3 is 16 residues long. The CDR3: CASSYSINRANYGYTF. The CDR3 DNA reads as TGTGCCAGCAGTTACTCGATAAACAGAGCTAACTATGGCTACACCTTC.

CDR3 sequence reads: CASGMGWGGEQFF. The CDR3 DNA follows: TGTGCCAGCGGGATGGGATGGGGAGGTGAGCAGTTCTTC. This rearrangement joins TRBV6-4 to TRBJ2-1; possible D gene TRBD2, 6 bases. The CDR3 sequence is 13 residues long. Germline values: CDR1 MRHNA, CDR2 SNTAGT. The germline V and J ends were trimmed by 8 bases and 9 bases, with 17 bases remaining between them.

This sequence joins TRBV7-9 and TRBJ2-1; the D is unclear. V lost 5 bases, J lost 9 bases, and 14 bases lay in between. From germline, CDR1 is SEHNR and CDR2 FQNEAQ (reference sequence). The CDR3 contains 13 residues. DNA of the CDR3: TGTGCCAGCAGCCAAACTTTGGTCGGTGAGCAGTTCTTC. This gives the protein CASSQTLVGEQFF. The variable domain in full, with the rest retrieved from reference TRBV7-9 and TRBJ2-1, is DTGVSQNPRHKITKRGQNVTFRCDPISEHNRLYWYRQTLGQGPEFLTYFQNEAQLEKSRLLSDRFSAERPKGSFSTLEIQRTEQGDSAMYLCASSQTLVGEQFFGPGTRLTVL.